This TCR beta chain derives from a study of T cell responses to AZD1222 COVID-19 vaccine. This CDR3 has 13 residues. Germline V gives CDR1 SNHLY, CDR2 FYNNEI. The ends were cut back, 7 bases at V and 6 bases at J, with 15 bases in the middle. Measured with immunoSEQ multiplex PCR; TCRdb has only the in-frame clones, and not every one. Among 200,000 or so clones, approximately 94% were seen once, and the ten largest hold more than 0.8%. The source is an adult who received the AZD1222 COVID-19 vaccine. The material was peripheral blood, obtained 28 days after the second AZD1222 dose. The gene calls are TRBV2 and TRBJ1-1, with D tentatively TRBD1 (6 bases). The CDR3 bases are TGTGCCAGCACCCAGGGGACGGGGGCTGAAGCTTTCTTT. Encoded protein: CASTQGTGAEAFF.